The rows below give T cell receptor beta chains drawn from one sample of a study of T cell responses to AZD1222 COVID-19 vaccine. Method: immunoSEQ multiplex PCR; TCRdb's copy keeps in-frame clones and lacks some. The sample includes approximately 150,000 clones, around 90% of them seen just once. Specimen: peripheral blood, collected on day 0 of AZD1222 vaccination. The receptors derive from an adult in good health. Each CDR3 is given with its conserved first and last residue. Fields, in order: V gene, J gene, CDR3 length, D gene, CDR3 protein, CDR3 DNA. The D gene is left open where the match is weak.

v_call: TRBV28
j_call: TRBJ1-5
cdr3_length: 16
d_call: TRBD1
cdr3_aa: CASTQPGQGNNQPQHF
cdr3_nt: TGTGCCAGTACACAACCTGGACAGGGTAACAATCAGCCCCAGCATTTT

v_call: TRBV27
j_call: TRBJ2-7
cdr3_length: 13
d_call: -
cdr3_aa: CASSLGYSYEQYF
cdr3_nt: TGTGCCAGCAGTTTAGGCTACTCCTACGAGCAGTACTTC

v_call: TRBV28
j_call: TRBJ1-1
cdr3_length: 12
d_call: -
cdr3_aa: CASSLVGPEAFF
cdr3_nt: TGTGCCAGCAGTTTAGTGGGGCCCGAAGCTTTCTTT

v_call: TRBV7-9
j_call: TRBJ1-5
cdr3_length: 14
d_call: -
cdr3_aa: CASSSGSSGQPQHF
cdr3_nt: TGTGCCAGCAGCTCAGGTTCTTCCGGGCAGCCCCAGCATTTT

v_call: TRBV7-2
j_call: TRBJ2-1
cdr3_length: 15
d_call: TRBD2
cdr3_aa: CASRSAGGGRNEQFF
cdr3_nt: TGTGCCAGCAGGTCGGCGGGAGGCGGGAGAAATGAGCAGTTCTTC

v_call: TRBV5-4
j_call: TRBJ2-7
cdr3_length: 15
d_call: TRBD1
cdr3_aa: CASSFRTGKPYEQYF
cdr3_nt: TGTGCCAGCAGCTTCCGGACAGGGAAGCCCTACGAGCAGTACTTC

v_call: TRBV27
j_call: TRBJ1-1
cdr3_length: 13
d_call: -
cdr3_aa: CASSLHMNTEAFF
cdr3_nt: TGTGCCAGCAGTCTCCACATGAACACTGAAGCTTTCTTT

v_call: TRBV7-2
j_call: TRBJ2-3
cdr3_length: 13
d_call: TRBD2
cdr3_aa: CALAGRWVDTQYF
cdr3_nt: TGTGCCCTCGCCGGGAGGTGGGTTGATACGCAGTATTTT

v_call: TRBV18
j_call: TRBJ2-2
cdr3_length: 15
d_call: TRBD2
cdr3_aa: CASSPPGLVTGELFF
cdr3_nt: TGTGCCAGCTCACCACCGGGACTAGTCACCGGGGAGCTGTTTTTT

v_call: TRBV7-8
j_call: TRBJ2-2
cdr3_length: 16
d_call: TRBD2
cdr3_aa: CASSLGRAPNTGELFF
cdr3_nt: TGTGCCAGCAGTCTGGGGAGGGCGCCGAACACCGGGGAGCTGTTTTTT

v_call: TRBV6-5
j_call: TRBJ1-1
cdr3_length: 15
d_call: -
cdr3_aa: CASSYRGGQQSEAFF
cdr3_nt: TGTGCCAGCAGTTACCGGGGCGGACAACAATCTGAAGCTTTCTTT

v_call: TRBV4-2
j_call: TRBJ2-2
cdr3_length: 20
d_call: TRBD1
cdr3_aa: CASSQDKSPTGSPFGGELFF
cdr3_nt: TGTGCCAGCAGCCAAGACAAATCACCGACAGGGTCACCCTTTGGCGGGGAGCTGTTTTTT

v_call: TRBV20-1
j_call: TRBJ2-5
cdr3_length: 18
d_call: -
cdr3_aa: CSASSQRAKRAAGETQYF
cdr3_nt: TGCAGTGCTAGTTCCCAGCGGGCTAAACGAGCGGCGGGAGAGACCCAGTACTTC

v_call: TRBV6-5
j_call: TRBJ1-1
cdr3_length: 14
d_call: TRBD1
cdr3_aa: CASVTGVVNTEAFF
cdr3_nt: TGTGCCAGCGTGACAGGGGTCGTGAACACTGAAGCTTTCTTT

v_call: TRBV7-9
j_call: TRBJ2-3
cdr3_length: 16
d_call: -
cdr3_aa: CASSPLSGAGTDTQYF
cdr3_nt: TGTGCCAGCAGTCCGCTGTCGGGGGCGGGCACAGATACGCAGTATTTT

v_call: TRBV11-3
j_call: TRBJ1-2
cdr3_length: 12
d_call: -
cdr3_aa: CASSFGKQGYTF
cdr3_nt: TGTGCCAGCAGCTTCGGGAAACAGGGCTACACCTTC